This T cell receptor (beta chain) was observed in a study of HIV-infected children after antiretroviral therapy interruption. Across the whole study: Continuous-treatment children had median age approximately 8 years, interruption more than 9 years. General study points: Naive CD4+ CDR3 sharing between time points fell after interruption began.

Germline V lookup: CDR1 SGHTA, CDR2 FQGNSA. The CDR3 is made up of 13 amino acids. J lost 7 bases, V lost 5 bases, and 7 bases had no gene match. The TCR library was built from RNA with a 3' RACE protocol and unique molecular identifiers. TCRdb re-called the 3' RACE reads through MiXCR, storing one row per CDR3 protein. The sample has fewer than 8,000 distinct CDR3 sequences; roughly 15% are singletons. As for treatment: PENTA 11 planned treatment interruption arm or continuous ART arm. Sorting from thawed PBMCs isolated memory CD8+ CD45RO+ CD45RA- T cells. This clonotype was detected ten times or more. Its specificity is not known.

The V and J genes are TRBV7-2 and TRBJ2-7, with 8 positions matching TRBD2. This specimen was CD45RO+ CD8+ T cells from PBMCs, pooled from several time points, taken from a donor given antiretroviral therapy, either interrupted or continuous. Subset indicated: memory CD8+ CD45RO+ CD45RA- T cells. This clonotype originated in a pool of human donors with HIV. This chain's CDR3 is CASSHGGAVEQYF. CDR3 nucleotide sequence: TGTGCCAGCAGCCACGGGGGGGCCGTGGAGCAGTACTTC.